Below, 26 T cell receptor beta chains from the same sample are listed, as sequenced in a study of blood T cells in healthy people across ages. Through a sample-barcoded 5' primer and a J-beta primer mix, a second PCR was run for about 6 to 11 cycles. One entry per CDR3 protein results from TCRdb running MiXCR on the 5' RACE reads. Altogether approximately 880,000 distinct CDR3 sequences are present, 48% being singletons, with the ten largest covering around 15%. Sequenced: blood. These receptors all stem from a man aged 30-40 years in good health.

A single count supports this clonotype. The chain uses TRBV5-1 and TRBJ2-3; D is possibly TRBD1 (6 bases). The germline V gene has CDR1 SGHRS and CDR2 YFSETQ. V lost 1 base and J lost 4, with 13 bases in between. The CDR3 totals 15 residues. The CDR3 loop is CASSLTGSFADTQYF. In DNA, the CDR3 is TGCGCCAGCAGCTTGACAGGGAGTTTCGCAGATACGCAGTATTTT.

About this clonotype: At one of its ends the junction is not consistent with the germline gene, which may arise from a read error. The chain uses TRBV6-2 or TRBV6-3 and TRBJ2-7, with no clear D. Matching the DNA end better, TRBJ2-5 makes the J call doubtful. Germline V gene data show CDR1 as MNHEY and CDR2 as SVGEGT. The length of the CDR3 is 14 residues. The CDR3 region is CASRYSRTQETQYF. As DNA, the CDR3 is TGTGCCAGCAGGTACTCTCGAACACAAGAGACCCAGTACTTC.

Only a few counts were recorded for this clonotype. The rearrangement joins TRBV6-2 or TRBV6-3 to TRBJ2-7, with 9 positions matching TRBD1. Germline CDR1 is MNHEY and CDR2 is SVGEGT. The CDR3 sequence is 14 residues long. Germline trimming cut 10 bases from V and 0 bases from J; bases unmatched to any gene: 7. The CDR3 sequence is CATEPTGGSYEQYF. CDR3 nucleotides: TGTGCCACCGAACCGACAGGGGGCTCCTACGAGCAGTACTTC.

This chain connects TRBV6-6 to TRBJ2-1, with D perhaps TRBD1 or TRBD2 (5 bases each). There are 15 residues in the CDR3. Germline-derived CDR1 and CDR2 are MNHNY and SVGAGI (reference sequence). V lost 5 bases to trimming and J lost 1 base, with 12 bases between them. The DNA of the CDR3 is TGTGCCAGCAGTCTCCCGGGGCCATCCTACAATGAGCAGTTCTTC. This codes for CASSLPGPSYNEQFF.

This clonotype was seen once. A junction end diverges from the germline sequence, so it may reflect a read error. J is TRBJ2-3 and V is TRBV5-1; 8 nucleotides match TRBD2. This CDR3 region has 14 residues. Germline loops: CDR1 SGHRS, CDR2 YFSETQ. The CDR3 sequence: CASSFGTSTGTQYF. CDR3 nucleotide sequence: TGCGCCAGCAGCTTCGGGACTAGTACAGGTACGCAGTATTTT.

The V gene is TRBV12-3 or TRBV12-4, the J gene TRBJ1-4; no clear D gene. Trimming removed 5 bases from V and 4 bases from J, with 11 bases in between. The CDR3 runs 14 residues. CDR3: CASSVDLYNEKLFF. The CDR3 DNA sequence: TGTGCCAGCAGTGTGGACCTGTATAATGAAAAACTGTTTTTT.

The rearrangement uses TRBV25-1 and TRBJ2-1; the D is unclear. Germline assignment: CDR1 MGHDK and CDR2 SYGVNS. The length of the CDR3 is 14 residues. With 2 bases removed from V and 2 bases from J, the gap between germline ends came to 7 bases. The CDR3 sequence: CASSERRTYNEQFF. The CDR3 region has the DNA TGTGCCAGCAGTGAAAGGCGGACCTACAATGAGCAGTTCTTC.

This chain joins TRBV10-3 and TRBJ2-1; no firm D call. Per the germline V gene, CDR1 is ENHRY and CDR2 is SYGVKD. Deletions cut 8 bases from V and 0 bases from J, with 14 bases between. The CDR3 loop spans 15 amino acids. In nucleotides, the CDR3 is TGTGCCATCCGAGTACTGGGAAGCTCCTACAATGAGCAGTTCTTC. Translating it yields CAIRVLGSSYNEQFF.

This rearrangement joins TRBV10-3 to TRBJ2-5; the D gene could be TRBD1 or TRBD2 (5 bases each). CDR3 length: 14 residues. Germline V gene data show CDR1 as ENHRY and CDR2 as SYGVKD. Trimming removed 3 bases from V and 4 bases from J, with 12 bases in between. The CDR3 nucleotides are TGTGCCATCAGTGACCCCGGGACCCGAGAGACCCAGTACTTC. Its translation: CAISDPGTRETQYF.

CDR3 nucleotide sequence: TGTGCCAGCAGTTACCGGGACACCAGCTCCTACGAGCAGTACTTC. It translates to CASSYRDTSSYEQYF. V is TRBV6-5 and J is TRBJ2-7, with D tentatively TRBD1 (6 bases). CDR3 length equals 15 residues. Trimming left V 2 bases short and J 0 bases short, with 11 bases between. Germline loops: CDR1 MNHEY, CDR2 SVGAGI.

This clonotype was counted only a few times. At one boundary the junction diverges from the germline segment, which might be a read error. The chain combines TRBV7-8 with TRBJ1-5, with unresolved D. This CDR3 has 18 residues. CDR1 and CDR2 (germline): SGHVS, FQNEAQ. The CDR3: CASSLAPGQSVLMQPQHF. Written as DNA, the CDR3 is TGTGCCAGCAGCCTAGCCCCGGGTCAGTCCGTCTTGATGCAGCCCCAGCATTTT.

The chain couples TRBV3-1 to TRBJ1-5; D is perhaps TRBD1 (6 bases). Germline values: CDR1 LGHDT, CDR2 YNNKEL (reference sequence). The CDR3 sequence is 17 residues long. V lost 3 bases and J lost 2, with 17 bases in between. DNA for the CDR3: TGTGCCAGCAGCCACGGGATGGGGGGGCTCGGCAATCAGCCCCAGCATTTT. It is translated as CASSHGMGGLGNQPQHF.

This clonotype was counted only a few times. V and J are TRBV5-1 and TRBJ1-4, with D possibly matching TRBD1 (6 bases). Trimming pared 5 bases from V and 4 bases from J, leaving 15 bases between. The germline V gene has CDR1 SGHRS and CDR2 YFSETQ. The CDR3 is made up of 15 amino acids. The CDR3, as DNA: TGCGCCAGCAGAGCCTCACAGGGTCTTAATGAAAAACTGTTTTTT. This sequence encodes CASRASQGLNEKLFF.

This sequence joins TRBV28 and TRBJ1-2; no clear D. Germline assignment: CDR1 MDHEN and CDR2 SYDVKM. Between the trimmed V and J ends, which lost 6 bases and 7 bases, there was a span of 18 bases. CDR3 length equals 14 residues. CDR3 sequence reads: CASSWIRVHSGYTF. CDR3 DNA: TGTGCCAGCAGCTGGATAAGGGTTCATTCTGGCTACACCTTC.

The chain employs TRBV12-3 or TRBV12-4 and TRBJ2-3; the match to TRBD2 covers 8 bases. V shed 3 bases and J 5 bases; nucleotides not matched to a gene: 13. This CDR3 has 17 residues. CDR3 residues: CASSLAPVVGGEDTQYF. The DNA for the CDR3 is TGTGCCAGCAGTTTGGCCCCGGTTGTCGGGGGGGAAGATACGCAGTATTTT.

The chain combines TRBV27 with TRBJ1-1, with TRBD1 matching over 8 bases. CDR1 MNHEY and CDR2 SMNVEV come from the germline V gene (reference sequence). The V gene end was trimmed by 4 bases and the J gene end by 1 base; junction bases not matched to a gene: 11. This CDR3 spans 17 amino acids. CDR3 sequence reads: CASSSLGQGSWNTEAFF. In DNA form, the CDR3 reads TGTGCCAGCAGTTCCCTAGGACAGGGAAGTTGGAACACTGAAGCTTTCTTT.

The chain recombines TRBV5-1 with TRBJ2-5; 10 nucleotides line up with TRBD2. CDR1 is SGHRS, CDR2 YFSETQ, per germline. This CDR3 has 16 amino acids. V was pared by 2 bases and J by 5 bases, with 9 bases of the junction left unmatched. CDR3 in amino acids: CASSFSGGAGLETQYF. CDR3 in DNA: TGCGCCAGCAGCTTCAGCGGGGGGGCCGGTTTGGAGACCCAGTACTTC. Full variable domain (remainder filled in from reference TRBV5-1 and TRBJ2-5): KAGVTQTPRYLIKTRGQQVTLSCSPISGHRSVSWYQQTPGQGLQFLFEYFSETQRNKGNFPGRFSGRQFSNSRSEMNVSTLELGDSALYLCASSFSGGAGLETQYFGPGTRLLVL.

Worth noting for this clonotype: Just one base apart from a much larger clone, this may be a read error. The gene calls are TRBV20-1 and TRBJ2-5; D remains ambiguous. Deletions cut 1 base from V and 11 bases from J, with 11 bases between. The germline V gene has CDR1 DFQATT and CDR2 SNEGSKA (reference sequence). This CDR3 is built from 11 residues. CDR3 nucleotide sequence: TGCAGTGCTAGAGGTGACAATGAGCAGTACTTC. Protein: CSARGDNEQYF.

The V call is TRBV5-1, the J call TRBJ1-4, with 7 bases identical to TRBD1. Germline-derived CDR1 and CDR2 are SGHRS and YFSETQ. This CDR3 comprises 14 residues. J was trimmed by 5 bases and V by 4 bases; bases with no gene match: 5. CDR3 coding DNA: TGCGCCAGCAGCGTGGGGACAGAGAATGAAAAACTGTTTTTT. The encoded protein is CASSVGTENEKLFF.

The V call is TRBV4-1, the J call TRBJ2-5; 13 bases agree with TRBD2. The trim removed 1 base at V and 1 base at J, leaving 6 bases unmatched. This CDR3 has 18 amino acids. Germline V CDR1 and CDR2: MGHRA, YSYEKL. CDR3 sequence: CASSQVGLAGWSQETQYF. The CDR3 coding sequence is TGCGCCAGCAGCCAAGTGGGACTAGCGGGGTGGAGCCAAGAGACCCAGTACTTC.

This clonotype occurred a few times. V is TRBV4-3 and J is TRBJ2-2, with a possible D match to TRBD1 (5 bases). This CDR3 spans 16 amino acids. Germline assignment: CDR1 LGHNA and CDR2 YSLEER. Trimming stripped 0 bases from V and 4 bases from J, with 12 bases between. CDR3 region: CASSQERQGRTGELFF. CDR3 bases: TGCGCCAGCAGCCAAGAACGGCAGGGTCGCACCGGGGAGCTGTTTTTT.

The gene calls are TRBV5-5 and TRBJ1-6, with TRBD1 as a possible D gene (6 bases). Germline V gene sequence: CDR1 SGHKS, CDR2 YYEKEE (reference sequence). The V and J ends lost 6 bases and 7 bases respectively, with 20 bases between them. The CDR3 has 16 residues. CDR3 in DNA: TGTGCCAGCATGTTCTTACAGGGCCTTGGGAATTCACCCCTCCACTTT. This codes for CASMFLQGLGNSPLHF.

The V and J genes are TRBV4-1 and TRBJ1-2; no clear D. Germline values: CDR1 MGHRA, CDR2 YSYEKL. The V gene lost 4 bases and the J gene lost 3 bases, with 12 bases spanning the gap. CDR3 size: 14 residues. The CDR3 nucleotides read TGCGCCAGCAGCCGAGAATTCACGGACTATGGCTACACCTTC. This sequence encodes CASSREFTDYGYTF.

This sequence joins TRBV5-1 and TRBJ2-7; 7 nucleotides align to TRBD2. CDR1 is SGHRS and CDR2 is YFSETQ in the germline V gene. This CDR3 is 14 amino acids long. The V and J ends lost 4 bases and 3 bases, in that order; junction bases with no gene match: 7. CDR3 bases: TGCGCCAGCAGCGGGGGACCGGGGGGCTACGAGCAGTACTTC. It yields the protein CASSGGPGGYEQYF.

The genes are TRBV4-2 and TRBJ2-3, with a weak D call TRBD2 (6 bases). Between the trimmed V and J ends, which lost 6 bases and 0 bases, there was a span of 19 bases. CDR3 length: 17 residues. CDR1 and CDR2 from the germline V gene are LGHNA and YNFKEQ. The CDR3 reads CASRGMKGGESTDTQYF. The DNA of the CDR3 is TGTGCCAGCAGGGGAATGAAGGGCGGGGAGAGCACAGATACGCAGTATTTT.

The CDR3 loop reads CASSYMGLANGETQYF. The CDR3 nucleotides read TGTGCCAGCAGTTATATGGGACTAGCTAATGGAGAGACCCAGTACTTC. The rearrangement links TRBV6-2 or TRBV6-3 to TRBJ2-4; 9 nucleotides align to TRBD2. The J call may be in error: the DNA end matches TRBJ2-5 better. CDR3 size: 16 residues. Germline V gene lookup returns CDR1 MNHEY and CDR2 SVGEGT.